This is a list of T cell receptor beta chains from one sample in a study of a mutant IDH1 vaccine in newly diagnosed glioma. TCRdb keeps only in-frame clones here, not all; method: immunoSEQ multiplex PCR. The repertoire consists of roughly 45,000 clones, with 65% to 85% occurring once and the leading ten covering about 2.4%. No antigen is known for these receptors. The specimen comprised PBMCs, sampled from a glioma patient whose treatment included an IDH1 peptide vaccine. These receptor sequences come from a woman under 30 with glioma. Some clones in this sample may be carry-over from other donors' samples. The CDR3 runs from the conserved cysteine through the conserved F or W. The D gene is left open where the match is weak. Expanded clones are given a class, and other clones once, few, many or no size at all.

>-|TRBV19|TRBJ1-1|-
CASSMSGIMNTEAFF
TGTGCCAGTAGTATGAGCGGCATTATGAACACTGAAGCTTTCTTT
>-|TRBV7-3|TRBJ2-7|-
CASSLGGLAEQYF
TGTGCCAGCAGCTTAGGCGGTCTAGCCGAGCAGTACTTC
>once|TRBV6-5|TRBJ2-1|TRBD2
CASHAGGKQFF
TGTGCCAGCCATGCGGGAGGGAAACAGTTCTTC
>-|TRBV5-8|TRBJ1-5|TRBD1
CASSLGQGVPNQPQHF
TGTGCCAGCAGCTTGGGACAGGGGGTTCCTAATCAGCCCCAGCATTTT
>-|TRBV4-1|TRBJ2-7|TRBD1
CASSQDLRQGAVEQYF
TGCGCCAGCAGCCAAGATCTACGGCAGGGGGCCGTCGAGCAGTACTTC
>-|TRBV20-1|TRBJ2-5|-
CSILRGETQYF
TGCAGTATCCTCCGAGGAGAGACCCAGTACTTC
>-|TRBV11-3|TRBJ1-1|TRBD1
CASSPTGGPATEAFF
TGTGCCAGCAGCCCGACAGGGGGCCCGGCCACTGAAGCTTTCTTT
>-|TRBV29-1|TRBJ1-3|-
CSVDKGQGNTIYF
TGCAGCGTTGATAAGGGGCAAGGAAACACCATATATTTT
>-|TRBV7-9|TRBJ2-1|-
CASTGADGRYNEQFF
TGTGCCAGCACCGGGGCGGACGGCCGATACAATGAGCAGTTCTTC
>-|TRBV19|TRBJ2-7|-
CASSITTGLVYEQYF
TGTGCCAGTAGTATAACGACAGGATTGGTGTACGAGCAGTACTTC
>once|TRBV5-8|TRBJ1-4|-
CASSSRFQVANEKLFF
TGTGCCAGCAGCTCCCGATTTCAGGTGGCTAATGAAAAACTGTTTTTT
>few|TRBV9|TRBJ1-5|-
CASSGDGFSNQPQHF
TGTGCCAGCAGCGGTGACGGATTTAGCAATCAGCCCCAGCATTTT
>once|TRBV4-3|TRBJ1-1|-
CASSPGVGRTEAFF
TGCGCCAGCAGCCCCGGGGTAGGACGGACTGAAGCTTTCTTT
>-|TRBV5-1|TRBJ2-7|TRBD2
CASSLSSGGAKTPEQYF
TGCGCCAGCAGCTTGTCTAGCGGGGGGGCCAAAACTCCCGAGCAGTACTTC
>-|TRBV29-1|TRBJ1-2|-
CSVVTVNYGYTF
TGCAGCGTTGTAACAGTAAACTATGGCTACACCTTC
>-|TRBV6-6|TRBJ1-5|-
CASTPQQGMGNQPQHF
TGTGCCAGCACCCCCCAGCAAGGGATGGGCAATCAGCCCCAGCATTTT
>-|TRBV27|TRBJ2-7|-
CASSQSARGRYEQYF
TGTGCCAGCAGTCAATCTGCCCGAGGGAGGTACGAGCAGTACTTC
>-|TRBV12-5|TRBJ1-1|TRBD1
CASGLVGQVGTEAFF
TGTGCTAGTGGTTTGGTAGGACAGGTCGGCACTGAAGCTTTCTTT
>-|TRBV9|TRBJ1-1|-
CASGVPFTEAFF
TGTGCCAGCGGCGTTCCTTTTACTGAAGCTTTCTTT
>-|TRBV13|TRBJ2-2|TRBD1
CASSIRTGPLVTGELFF
TGTGCCAGCAGCATAAGGACAGGCCCCCTAGTTACCGGGGAGCTGTTTTTT
>-|TRBV14|TRBJ2-3|-
CASSQRAARRNTQYF
TGTGCCAGCAGCCAACGGGCAGCCCGACGGAATACGCAGTATTTT
>-|TRBV5-6|TRBJ2-1|-
CASSPVTGSSYNEQFF
TGTGCCAGCAGCCCCGTAACTGGAAGCTCCTACAATGAGCAGTTCTTC
>once|TRBV25-1|TRBJ2-1|-
CASSDGPGRSRTNNEQFF
TGTGCCAGCAGCGATGGCCCGGGGCGGAGTCGTACAAACAATGAGCAGTTCTTC
>-|TRBV6-4|TRBJ2-2|-
CASSDSRRNTGELFF
TGTGCCAGCAGTGACTCGAGGCGGAACACCGGGGAGCTGTTTTTT
>-|TRBV4-1|TRBJ2-7|-
CASSPLAGRTYEQYF
TGCGCCAGCAGCCCCCTCGCCGGCAGAACCTACGAGCAGTACTTC
>-|TRBV5-1|TRBJ2-1|-
CASSRTTPRYSGYNEQFF
TGCGCCAGCAGCAGAACGACACCTCGCTACTCCGGGTACAATGAGCAGTTCTTC
>-|TRBV5-1|TRBJ2-7|-
CASSLDGRGGDEQYF
TGCGCCAGCAGCTTGGATGGCAGGGGAGGCGACGAGCAGTACTTC
>-|TRBV4-2|TRBJ2-7|TRBD2
CASSQDFGGGISYEQYF
TGTGCCAGCAGCCAAGATTTCGGGGGAGGGATAAGCTACGAGCAGTACTTC
>-|TRBV2|TRBJ2-3|TRBD2
CASSLRTSAIQDTQYF
TGTGCCAGCAGTTTGAGGACTAGCGCCATCCAAGATACGCAGTATTTT
>-|TRBV4-3|TRBJ2-7|-
CASSQRGGYEQYF
TGCGCCAGCAGCCAACGAGGAGGCTACGAGCAGTACTTC
>-|TRBV19|TRBJ1-1|-
CASSPLYMNTEAFF
TGTGCCAGTTCACCCCTTTACATGAACACTGAAGCTTTCTTT
>-|TRBV6-1|TRBJ2-7|-
CASSKFPGHSYEQYF
TGTGCCAGCAGTAAATTCCCGGGGCATTCCTACGAGCAGTACTTC
>-|TRBV5-6|TRBJ2-7|TRBD2
CASSLGLANSYEQYF
TGTGCCAGCAGCTTGGGACTAGCGAACTCCTACGAGCAGTACTTC
>once|TRBV5-1|TRBJ2-1|TRBD2
CASRLAGGQGNEQFF
TGCGCCAGTCGGCTAGCGGGGGGGCAGGGTAATGAGCAGTTCTTC
>-|TRBV2|TRBJ1-5|TRBD1
CASNGQGWQPQHF
TGTGCCAGCAATGGACAGGGATGGCAGCCCCAGCATTTT
>-|TRBV6-5|TRBJ1-3|TRBD1
CASSFGTGAGNTIYF
TGTGCCAGCAGTTTTGGGACAGGGGCTGGAAACACCATATATTTT
>-|TRBV12-2|TRBJ2-5|-
CASRLAVGLAAQETQYF
TGTGCAAGTCGCTTAGCGGTGGGACTAGCGGCCCAAGAGACCCAGTACTTC
>-|TRBV6-5|TRBJ1-5|TRBD1
CASSFGQGGNQPQHF
TGTGCCAGCAGCTTTGGACAGGGTGGCAATCAGCCCCAGCATTTT
>-|TRBV4-3|TRBJ1-1|-
CASSQDFWESMNTEAFF
TGCGCCAGCAGCCAAGATTTCTGGGAAAGTATGAACACTGAAGCTTTCTTT
>-|TRBV14|TRBJ1-1|-
CASSQERVNTEAFF
TGTGCCAGCAGCCAAGAGCGGGTGAACACTGAAGCTTTCTTT
>-|TRBV27|TRBJ1-2|-
CASSSIQGGGYTF
TGTGCCAGCAGTTCAATCCAGGGAGGTGGCTACACCTTC
>-|TRBV5-6|TRBJ1-1|-
CASSLRWGPDEAFF
TGTGCCAGCAGCTTGCGTTGGGGCCCCGATGAAGCTTTCTTT
>-|TRBV6-1|TRBJ1-1|TRBD1
CASGQGGTEAFF
TGTGCCAGCGGACAGGGAGGAACTGAAGCTTTCTTT
>-|TRBV27|TRBJ1-2|-
CASSLLDSYGYTF
TGTGCCAGCAGTTTACTCGACAGCTATGGCTACACCTTC